The 27 T cell receptor beta chains in this list originate from one sample, sequenced in a study of blood T cells in healthy people across ages. PCR was performed a second time for about 7 to 11 cycles using a sample-barcoded 5' primer and a J-beta primer mix. TCRdb ran MiXCR on the 5' RACE reads and lists one entry per CDR3 protein. The sample gives about 760,000 distinct CDR3 sequences, roughly 25% of which show up once; more than 8% is in the top ten. These records were also assigned to another study, of T cells of mothers and their children.

The sample taken for sequencing was blood. These receptor sequences come from a boy between 10 and 17 years old in good health.

The rearrangement links TRBV7-8 to TRBJ2-4, with 9 bases lining up with TRBD1. Germline assignment: CDR1 SGHVS and CDR2 FQNEAQ. V dropped 5 bases and J dropped 9; count of bases not matched to a gene: 8. CDR3 size: 14 residues. CDR3 coding DNA: TGTGCCAGCAGCCCCCGGGACAGGGAGGGCATTCAGTACTTC. Its protein is CASSPRDREGIQYF.

This clonotype was detected only a few times. The V call is TRBV15, the J call TRBJ1-5, with D maybe TRBD1 (5 bases). V was trimmed by 0 bases and J by 2 bases, leaving 14 bases between them. CDR3 length: 17 residues. Germline assignment: CDR1 LNHNV and CDR2 YYDKDF (reference sequence). CDR3 bases: TGTGCCACCAGCAGAGAGGCCCCTGGGGCTGGCAATCAGCCCCAGCATTTT. This translates into CATSREAPGAGNQPQHF.

This clonotype was observed a few times. At one end, the junction sequence differs from germline, possibly due to a read error. The chain uses TRBV7-2 and TRBJ2-7, with TRBD1 matching 7 bases. Germline CDR1 and CDR2: SGHTA and FQGNSA. The length of the CDR3 is 12 residues. The chain's CDR3 is CASSLEGAWQYF. In DNA, the CDR3 is TGCGCCAGCAGCTTAGAGGGGGCGTGGCAGTACTTC. The full variable domain, in which reference TRBV7-2 and TRBJ2-7 provide the parts outside the CDR3, is GAGVSQSPSNKVTEKGKDVELRCDPISGHTALYWYRQSLGQGLEFLIYFQGNSAPDKSGLPSDRFSAERTGGSVSTLTIQRTQQEDSAVYLCASSLEGAWQYFGPGTRLTVT.

The table lists this clonotype with many counts. At one end the junction does not follow the germline gene, possibly because of a read error. The V gene is TRBV27, the J gene TRBJ2-7; 7 bases match TRBD1. The CDR3 runs 14 residues. Germline-derived CDR1 and CDR2 are MNHEY and SMNVEV (reference sequence). CDR3 nucleotide sequence: TGCGCCAGCAGCTTCGGAACAGGGGCGTACGAGCAGTACTTC. It codes for CASSFGTGAYEQYF.

This clonotype has ten or more counts. This chain links TRBV3-1 with TRBJ2-3; D ambiguous. The V gene lost 0 bases and the J gene lost 3 bases, with 1 base spanning the gap. The CDR3 spans 12 residues. The germline CDR1 and CDR2 sequences are LGHDT and YNNKEL (reference sequence). CDR3 region: CASSQETDTQYF. The CDR3 nucleotides read TGTGCCAGCAGCCAAGAGACAGATACGCAGTATTTT.

In this sample, this clonotype turned up many times. The chain has TRBV20-1 and TRBJ1-4, with 10 nucleotides matching TRBD1. Germline lookup yields CDR1 DFQATT and CDR2 SNEGSKA (reference sequence). V lost 2 bases and J lost 8; bases outside the gene matches: 5. The CDR3 is 14 amino acids. The CDR3 DNA reads as TGCAGTGCTAGACTGGGACAGGGGTCCGAAAAACTGTTTTTT. Its translation is CSARLGQGSEKLFF.

This clonotype has just a few counts. The V gene is TRBV28, the J gene TRBJ2-3, with 9 bases identical to TRBD2. The CDR3 loop spans 14 amino acids. CDR1 is MDHEN and CDR2 is SYDVKM in the germline V gene. Trimming cost V 2 bases and J 8 bases; bases outside gene matches: 5. The CDR3 region is CASSLDSGGGTQYF. The CDR3, as DNA: TGTGCCAGCAGTTTAGATAGCGGGGGAGGTACGCAGTATTTT.

The chain has TRBV9 and TRBJ2-5; perhaps TRBD1 as D (5 bases). Gene TRBJ2-1 matches the end of the DNA better, so the J call may be wrong. The CDR3 runs 14 residues. Germline lookup yields CDR1 SGDLS and CDR2 YYNGEE. The CDR3 DNA is TGTGCCAGCAGCGTAGAGGGGAACGACAATGAGCAGTTCTTC. This translates into CASSVEGNDNEQFF.

The V gene is TRBV19, the J gene TRBJ2-2; TRBD1 matches at 8 bases. The length of the CDR3 is 13 residues. CDR1 is LNHDA and CDR2 is SQIVND in the germline V gene (reference sequence). The V segment lost 9 bases and the J segment 6 bases; nucleotides outside the gene matches: 6. CDR3 nucleotide sequence: TGTGCCAGCCAGACAGGGGTGCCCGGGGAGCTGTTTTTT. Translating gives CASQTGVPGELFF.

This clonotype has only a few counts. The chain is built from TRBV12-5 and TRBJ2-7; D remains unclear. The germline CDR1 and CDR2 sequences are LGHNT and FRNRAP. This CDR3 spans 12 amino acids. Trimming cost V 9 bases and J 3 bases, with 12 bases left between them. Here the CDR3 reads CASKNDNYEQYF. As DNA, the CDR3 is TGTGCTAGCAAGAATGACAACTACGAGCAGTACTTC.

This chain links TRBV6-2 or TRBV6-3 with TRBJ2-5; D gene uncertain. Germline values: CDR1 MNHEY, CDR2 SVGEGT. This CDR3 contains 13 residues. V lost 2 bases to trimming and J lost 1 base, with 5 bases between them. The CDR3: CASSYRLQETQYF. The CDR3 DNA sequence: TGTGCCAGCAGTTACCGGCTCCAAGAGACCCAGTACTTC.

J is TRBJ2-7 and V is TRBV4-1, with 8 nucleotides matching TRBD1. Trimming took 5 bases from V and 3 from J; bases not matched to a gene: 6. Germline V gene sequence: CDR1 MGHRA, CDR2 YSYEKL. The CDR3 spans 14 residues. DNA for the CDR3: TGCGCCAGCAGCTTGACAGGGGACGGCTACGAGCAGTACTTC. Protein: CASSLTGDGYEQYF.

The chain carries TRBV6-6 and TRBJ2-5; 7 bases fit TRBD2. This CDR3 contains 13 residues. J gave up 11 bases and V 0 bases, and 6 bases lay outside the gene matches. Germline V gene data show CDR1 as MNHNY and CDR2 as SVGAGI (reference sequence). The DNA for the CDR3 is TGTGCCAGCAGTTACTCGGTTCTTAGCGGGCAGTACTTC. It codes for CASSYSVLSGQYF.

V and J are TRBV7-2 and TRBJ2-1; 14 bases are a match to TRBD2. In germline, CDR1 is SGHTA, CDR2 FQGNSA. Trimming cost V 5 bases and J 8 bases; bases outside gene matches: 11. The CDR3 sequence is 17 residues long. The CDR3 DNA follows: TGTGCCAGCAGCCTCCGACTAGCGGGAGGGCTACGCGATGAGCAGTTCTTC. The encoded protein is CASSLRLAGGLRDEQFF.

The chain combines TRBV7-9 with TRBJ2-1, with 10 bases matching TRBD2. The J call may be mistaken, given a closer DNA end match to TRBJ2-7. The V gene's germline CDR1 is SEHNR and CDR2 FQNEAQ (reference sequence). The CDR3 consists of 15 residues. In DNA, the CDR3 is TGTGCCAGCAGCCCAGCGGGACTAGCGAACTACGAGCAGTACTTC. It is translated as CASSPAGLANYEQYF.

The chain links TRBV7-9 to TRBJ2-7; 7 nucleotides match TRBD2. V lost 3 bases to trimming and J lost 1 base; unmatched junction nucleotides: 6. The CDR3 has 15 amino acids. Germline V gives CDR1 SEHNR, CDR2 FQNEAQ (reference sequence). This CDR3 reads CASSFILADSYEQYF. CDR3 nucleotide sequence: TGTGCCAGCAGCTTTATTCTAGCGGATTCCTACGAGCAGTACTTC. The full variable domain, rest sourced from reference TRBV7-9 and TRBJ2-7, is DTGVSQNPRHKITKRGQNVTFRCDPISEHNRLYWYRQTLGQGPEFLTYFQNEAQLEKSRLLSDRFSAERPKGSFSTLEIQRTEQGDSAMYLCASSFILADSYEQYFGPGTRLTVT.

The chain uses TRBV9 and TRBJ1-6; D is unresolved. The CDR3 has 14 residues. CDR1 SGDLS and CDR2 YYNGEE come from the germline V gene. The V gene lost 3 bases and the J gene lost 4 bases, with 8 bases spanning the gap. The CDR3 DNA reads TGTGCCAGCAGCGAGGCGGATTATAATTCACCCCTCCACTTT. Translation: CASSEADYNSPLHF.

This clonotype was picked up a small number of times. DNA of the CDR3: TGTGCCAGCAGTTACGTGGCTACAGACCAAGAGACCCAGTACTTC. This sequence encodes CASSYVATDQETQYF. The rearrangement links TRBV6-6 to TRBJ2-5; D unclear. Germline CDR1 is MNHNY and CDR2 is SVGAGI (reference sequence). The CDR3 contains 15 residues. The V gene lost 2 bases and the J gene lost 0 bases, with 10 bases spanning the gap.

This chain uses TRBV27 with TRBJ2-2; D perhaps matches TRBD1 (5 bases). V was trimmed by 1 base and J by 4 bases, leaving 16 bases between them. CDR1 MNHEY and CDR2 SMNVEV come from the germline V gene (reference sequence). This CDR3 comprises 17 residues. The CDR3 region has the DNA TGTGCCAGCAGTTTATGGGGCAAGGGGCATACCACCGGGGAGCTGTTTTTT. Translating it yields CASSLWGKGHTTGELFF.

As for this clonotype: An end of the junction does not agree with germline; a read error may underlie this. V usage is TRBV6-1 and J usage is TRBJ2-6; TRBD1 matches at 7 bases. CDR3 length: 16 amino acids. CDR1 and CDR2 (germline): MNHNS, SASEGT. The CDR3 spells CASIRTGSPGTNVLTF. The CDR3 DNA sequence: TGTGCCAGCATCCGGACAGGCTCTCCTGGGACCAACGTCCTGACTTTC.

The chain combines TRBV7-2 with TRBJ1-2; D possibly corresponds to TRBD1 (6 bases). Germline values: CDR1 SGHTA, CDR2 FQGNSA. This CDR3 has 14 amino acids. Trimming stripped 1 base from V and 4 bases from J, with 10 bases between. Here the CDR3 reads CASSLGGGPYGYTF. CDR3 bases: TGTGCCAGCAGCTTAGGTGGGGGGCCCTATGGCTACACCTTC.

The chain uses TRBV5-1 and TRBJ2-6, with D uncertain. The CDR3 covers 18 residues. V was pared by 1 base and J by 1 base, with 15 bases between. CDR1 SGHRS and CDR2 YFSETQ come from the germline V gene. CDR3 protein: CASSLWPVETSGANVLTF. The CDR3 DNA follows: TGCGCCAGCAGCTTGTGGCCGGTCGAAACTTCTGGGGCCAACGTCCTGACTTTC.

This clonotype has just a few counts. The chain is built from TRBV29-1 and TRBJ2-5; 7 bases line up with TRBD2. V lost 0 bases and J lost 0; bases outside the gene matches: 4. The CDR3 has 15 residues. CDR1 and CDR2 from the germline V gene are SQVTM and ANQGSEA. The CDR3 loop is CSVEDGLADQETQYF. CDR3 DNA: TGCAGCGTTGAAGATGGGCTAGCGGACCAAGAGACCCAGTACTTC.

The sample holds a few counts of this clonotype. The rearrangement uses TRBV12-3 or TRBV12-4 and TRBJ2-5; D gene unclear. Matching the DNA end better, TRBJ2-1 makes the J call doubtful. The CDR3 consists of 14 residues. CDR3 in amino acids: CASSSLQLGNEQFF. The DNA of the CDR3 is TGTGCCAGCAGTTCGCTACAGCTGGGCAATGAGCAGTTCTTC.

This clonotype was seen only a few times. The chain combines TRBV28 with TRBJ2-1; D gene uncertain. Germline assignment: CDR1 MDHEN and CDR2 SYDVKM. Trimming cost V 4 bases and J 0 bases, with 16 bases left between them. There are 17 residues in the CDR3. CDR3 DNA sequence: TGTGCCAGCAGTTCCCACCCCGTGCGTCCCTCCTACAATGAGCAGTTCTTC. Encoded protein: CASSSHPVRPSYNEQFF.

This clonotype was counted between two and nine times. As DNA, the CDR3 is TGTGCCAGCAGTTCCCCCAAATCAGGGTTCTACGAGCAGTACTTC. It encodes CASSSPKSGFYEQYF. V and J are TRBV12-3 or TRBV12-4 and TRBJ2-7, with D perhaps TRBD1 (5 bases). Trimming stripped 4 bases from V and 3 bases from J, with 16 bases between. The CDR3 totals 15 residues.

A few counts support this clonotype. The gene calls are TRBV24-1 and TRBJ2-1; the D gene is possibly TRBD2 (6 bases). There are 15 residues in the CDR3. The ends were cut back, 1 base at V and 7 bases at J, with 13 bases in the middle. Germline V gene lookup returns CDR1 KGHDR and CDR2 SFDVKD. The CDR3 protein is CATSDFYGSTNEQFF. The CDR3 DNA follows: TGTGCCACCAGTGATTTCTACGGGAGTACGAATGAGCAGTTCTTC.